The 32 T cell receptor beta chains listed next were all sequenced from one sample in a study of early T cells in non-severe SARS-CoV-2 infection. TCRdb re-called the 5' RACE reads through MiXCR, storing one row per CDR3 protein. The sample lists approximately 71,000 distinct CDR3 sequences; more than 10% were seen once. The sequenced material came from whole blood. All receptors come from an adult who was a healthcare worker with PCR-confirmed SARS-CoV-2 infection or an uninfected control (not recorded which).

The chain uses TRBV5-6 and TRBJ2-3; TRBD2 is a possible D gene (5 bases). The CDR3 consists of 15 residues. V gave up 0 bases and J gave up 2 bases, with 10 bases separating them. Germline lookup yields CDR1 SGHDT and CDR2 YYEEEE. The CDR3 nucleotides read TGTGCCAGCAGCTTGGCGGGATTACACACAGATACGCAGTATTTT. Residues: CASSLAGLHTDTQYF.

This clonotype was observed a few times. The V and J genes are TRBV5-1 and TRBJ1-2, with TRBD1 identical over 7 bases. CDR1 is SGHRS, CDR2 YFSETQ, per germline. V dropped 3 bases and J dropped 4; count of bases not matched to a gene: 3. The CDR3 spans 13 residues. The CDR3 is CASSWGQTYGYTF. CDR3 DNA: TGCGCCAGCAGCTGGGGACAGACCTATGGCTACACCTTC.

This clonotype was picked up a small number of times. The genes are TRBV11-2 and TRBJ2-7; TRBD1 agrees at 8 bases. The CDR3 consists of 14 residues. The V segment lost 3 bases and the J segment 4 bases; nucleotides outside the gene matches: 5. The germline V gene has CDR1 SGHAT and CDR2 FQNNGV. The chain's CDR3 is CASSLLTGEYEQYF. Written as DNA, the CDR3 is TGTGCCAGCAGCTTGTTGACAGGGGAATACGAGCAGTACTTC.

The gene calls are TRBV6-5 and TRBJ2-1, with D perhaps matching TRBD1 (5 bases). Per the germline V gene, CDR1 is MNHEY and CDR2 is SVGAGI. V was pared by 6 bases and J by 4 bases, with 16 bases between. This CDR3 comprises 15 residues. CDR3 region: CASSDPPPGYNEQFF. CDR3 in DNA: TGTGCCAGCAGCGACCCCCCCCCAGGGTACAATGAGCAGTTCTTC.

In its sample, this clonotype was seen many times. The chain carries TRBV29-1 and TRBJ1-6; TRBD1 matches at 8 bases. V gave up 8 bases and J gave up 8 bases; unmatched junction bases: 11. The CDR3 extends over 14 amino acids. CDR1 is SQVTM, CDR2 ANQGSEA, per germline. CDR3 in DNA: TGCAGCTCCCCCTGGGACAGGCTGTATTCACCCCTCCACTTT. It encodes CSSPWDRLYSPLHF.

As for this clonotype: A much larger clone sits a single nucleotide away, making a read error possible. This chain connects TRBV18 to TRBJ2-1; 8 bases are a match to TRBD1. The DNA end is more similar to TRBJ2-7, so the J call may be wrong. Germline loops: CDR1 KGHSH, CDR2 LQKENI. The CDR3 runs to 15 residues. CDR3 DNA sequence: TGTGCCAGCTCACCGAGGACAGGGAGCTACAATGAGCAGTACTTC. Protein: CASSPRTGSYNEQYF.

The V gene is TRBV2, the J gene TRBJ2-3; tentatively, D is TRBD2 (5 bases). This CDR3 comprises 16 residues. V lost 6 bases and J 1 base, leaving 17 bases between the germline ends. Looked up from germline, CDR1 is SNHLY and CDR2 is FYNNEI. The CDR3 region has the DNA TGTGCCAGCAGCGGACTTAGCCCCGATCGCACAGATACGCAGTATTTT. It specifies CASSGLSPDRTDTQYF. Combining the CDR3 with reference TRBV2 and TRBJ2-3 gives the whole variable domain EPEVTQTPSHQVTQMGQEVILRCVPISNHLYFYWYRQILGQKVEFLVSFYNNEISEKSEIFDDQFSVERPDGSNFTLKIRSTKLEDSAMYFCASSGLSPDRTDTQYFGPGTRLTVL.

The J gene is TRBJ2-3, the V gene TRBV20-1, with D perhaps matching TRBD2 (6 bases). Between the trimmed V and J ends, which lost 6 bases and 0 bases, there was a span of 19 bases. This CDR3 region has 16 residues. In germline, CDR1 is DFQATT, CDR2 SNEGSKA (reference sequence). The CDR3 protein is CSAPLSGVKSTDTQYF. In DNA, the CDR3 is TGCAGTGCCCCCCTCTCGGGGGTTAAAAGCACAGATACGCAGTATTTT.

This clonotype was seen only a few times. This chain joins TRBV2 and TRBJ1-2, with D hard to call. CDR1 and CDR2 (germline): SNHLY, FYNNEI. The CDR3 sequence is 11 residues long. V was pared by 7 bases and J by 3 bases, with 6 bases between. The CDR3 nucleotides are TGTGCCAGCACCGGGGACTATGGCTACACCTTC. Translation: CASTGDYGYTF.

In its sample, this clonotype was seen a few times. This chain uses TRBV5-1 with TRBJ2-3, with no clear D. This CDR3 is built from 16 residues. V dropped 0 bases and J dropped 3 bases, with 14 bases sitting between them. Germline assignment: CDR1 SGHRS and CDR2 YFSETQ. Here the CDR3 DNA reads TGCGCCAGCAGCTTGGCAGGTGGGCCCGGGACAGATACGCAGTATTTT. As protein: CASSLAGGPGTDTQYF.

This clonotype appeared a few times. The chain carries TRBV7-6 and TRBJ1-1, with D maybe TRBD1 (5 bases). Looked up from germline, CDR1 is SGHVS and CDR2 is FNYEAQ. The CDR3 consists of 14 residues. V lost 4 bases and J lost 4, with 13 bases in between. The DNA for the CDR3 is TGTGCCAGCAGCTCCCAGGGAAGCAGCACTGAAGCTTTCTTT. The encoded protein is CASSSQGSSTEAFF.

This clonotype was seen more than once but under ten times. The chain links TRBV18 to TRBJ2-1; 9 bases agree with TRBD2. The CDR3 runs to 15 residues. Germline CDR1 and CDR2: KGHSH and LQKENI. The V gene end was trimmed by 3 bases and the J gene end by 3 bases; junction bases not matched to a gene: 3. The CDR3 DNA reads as TGTGCCAGCTCACCGGAGCGGGGGGACTACAATGAGCAGTTCTTC. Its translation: CASSPERGDYNEQFF.

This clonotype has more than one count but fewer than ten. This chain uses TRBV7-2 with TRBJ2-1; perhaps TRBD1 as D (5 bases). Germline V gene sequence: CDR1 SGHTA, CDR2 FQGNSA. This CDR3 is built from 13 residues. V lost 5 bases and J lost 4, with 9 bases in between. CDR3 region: CASSPQGYNEQFF. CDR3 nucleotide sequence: TGTGCCAGCAGCCCCCAGGGTTACAATGAGCAGTTCTTC.

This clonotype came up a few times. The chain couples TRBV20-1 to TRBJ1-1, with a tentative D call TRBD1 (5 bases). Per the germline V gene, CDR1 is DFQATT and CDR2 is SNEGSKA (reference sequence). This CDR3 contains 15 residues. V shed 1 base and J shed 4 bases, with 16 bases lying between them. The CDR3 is CSARGLRGVGTEAFF. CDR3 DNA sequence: TGCAGTGCTAGAGGTCTGAGGGGAGTGGGCACTGAAGCTTTCTTT.

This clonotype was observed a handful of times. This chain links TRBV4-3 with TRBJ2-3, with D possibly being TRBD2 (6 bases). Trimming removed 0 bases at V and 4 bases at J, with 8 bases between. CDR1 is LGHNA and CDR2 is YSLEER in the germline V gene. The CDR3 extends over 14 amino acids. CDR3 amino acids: CASSQDGGSDTQYF. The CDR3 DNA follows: TGCGCCAGCAGCCAAGACGGAGGGTCAGATACGCAGTATTTT.

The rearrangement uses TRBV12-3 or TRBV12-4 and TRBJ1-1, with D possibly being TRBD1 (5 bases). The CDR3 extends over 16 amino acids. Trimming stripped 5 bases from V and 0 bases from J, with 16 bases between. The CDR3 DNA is TGTGCCAGCAGTACACTTACCGGGACCGTGAACACTGAAGCTTTCTTT. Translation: CASSTLTGTVNTEAFF.

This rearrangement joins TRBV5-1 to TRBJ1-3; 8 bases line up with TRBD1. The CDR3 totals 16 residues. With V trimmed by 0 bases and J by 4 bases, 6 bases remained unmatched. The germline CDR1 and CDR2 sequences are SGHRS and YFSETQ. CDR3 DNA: TGCGCCAGCAGCTTGGACGGACAGGGCATCGGAAACACCATATATTTT. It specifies CASSLDGQGIGNTIYF.

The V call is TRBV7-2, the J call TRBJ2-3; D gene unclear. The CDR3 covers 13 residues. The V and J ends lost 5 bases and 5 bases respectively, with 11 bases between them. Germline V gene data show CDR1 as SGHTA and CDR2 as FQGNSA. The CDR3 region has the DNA TGTGCCAGCAGCCGCCACGATAGAGATACGCAGTATTTT. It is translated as CASSRHDRDTQYF. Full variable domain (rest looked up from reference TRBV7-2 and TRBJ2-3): GAGVSQSPSNKVTEKGKDVELRCDPISGHTALYWYRQSLGQGLEFLIYFQGNSAPDKSGLPSDRFSAERTGGSVSTLTIQRTQQEDSAVYLCASSRHDRDTQYFGPGTRLTVL.

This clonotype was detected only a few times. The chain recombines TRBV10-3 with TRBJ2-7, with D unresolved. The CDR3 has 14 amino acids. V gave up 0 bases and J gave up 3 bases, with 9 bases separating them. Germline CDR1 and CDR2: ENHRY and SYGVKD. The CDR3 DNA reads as TGTGCCATCAGTGAGTCCAGTCAGGTCTACGAGCAGTACTTC. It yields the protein CAISESSQVYEQYF.

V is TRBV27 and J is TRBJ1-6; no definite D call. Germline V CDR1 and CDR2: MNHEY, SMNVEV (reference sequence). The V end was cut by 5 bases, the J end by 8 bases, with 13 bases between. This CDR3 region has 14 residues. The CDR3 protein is CASSPRPRDSPLHF. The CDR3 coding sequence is TGTGCCAGCAGTCCCCGACCCCGAGATTCACCCCTCCACTTT.

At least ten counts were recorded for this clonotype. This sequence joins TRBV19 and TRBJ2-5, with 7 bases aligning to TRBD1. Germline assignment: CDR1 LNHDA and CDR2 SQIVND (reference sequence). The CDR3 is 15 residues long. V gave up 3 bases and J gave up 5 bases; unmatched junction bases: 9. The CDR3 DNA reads TGTGCCAGTAGTATCGGGACAGTGCCGGCGGAGACCCAGTACTTC. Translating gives CASSIGTVPAETQYF.

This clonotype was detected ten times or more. The CDR3 sequence: CASSLIFLETQYF. CDR3 sequence (DNA): TGCGCCAGCAGCTTGATTTTTCTAGAGACCCAGTACTTC. J is TRBJ2-5 and V is TRBV5-1; D is undetermined. Trimming cost V 1 base and J 4 bases, with 8 bases left between them. The CDR3 contains 13 residues. Germline CDR1 and CDR2: SGHRS and YFSETQ.

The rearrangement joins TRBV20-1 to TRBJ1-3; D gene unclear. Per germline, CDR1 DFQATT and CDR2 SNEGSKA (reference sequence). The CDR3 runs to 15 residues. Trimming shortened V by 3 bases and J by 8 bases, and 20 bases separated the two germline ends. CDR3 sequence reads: CSASYVAGRLHTIYF. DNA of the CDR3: TGCAGTGCTAGTTATGTGGCAGGCAGATTACACACCATATATTTT.

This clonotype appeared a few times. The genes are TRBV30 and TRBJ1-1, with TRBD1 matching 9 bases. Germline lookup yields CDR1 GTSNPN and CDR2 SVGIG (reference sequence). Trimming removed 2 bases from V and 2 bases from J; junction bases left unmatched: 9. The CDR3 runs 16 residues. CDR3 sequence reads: CAWSPWGGQGNTEAFF. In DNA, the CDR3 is TGTGCCTGGAGTCCTTGGGGGGGACAGGGCAACACTGAAGCTTTCTTT.

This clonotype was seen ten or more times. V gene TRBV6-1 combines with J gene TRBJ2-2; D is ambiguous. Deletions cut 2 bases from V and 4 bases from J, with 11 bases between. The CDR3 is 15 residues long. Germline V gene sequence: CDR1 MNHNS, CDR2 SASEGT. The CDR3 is CASSEWAKGTGELFF. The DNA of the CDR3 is TGTGCCAGCAGTGAATGGGCCAAGGGCACCGGGGAGCTGTTTTTT.

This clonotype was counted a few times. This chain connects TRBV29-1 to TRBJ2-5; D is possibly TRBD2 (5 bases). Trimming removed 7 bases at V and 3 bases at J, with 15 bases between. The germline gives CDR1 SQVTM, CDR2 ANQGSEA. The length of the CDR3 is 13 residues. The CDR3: CSAGGPTKETQYF. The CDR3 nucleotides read TGCAGCGCCGGAGGCCCTACCAAAGAGACCCAGTACTTC.

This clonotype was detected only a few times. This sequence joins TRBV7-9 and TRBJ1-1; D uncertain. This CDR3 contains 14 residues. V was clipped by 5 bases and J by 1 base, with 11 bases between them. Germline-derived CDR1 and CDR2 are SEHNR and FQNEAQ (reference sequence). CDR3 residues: CASSRQFRNTEAFF. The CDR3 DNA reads TGTGCCAGCAGCCGACAATTTAGGAACACTGAAGCTTTCTTT. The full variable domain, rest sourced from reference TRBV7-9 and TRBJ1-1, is DTGVSQNPRHKITKRGQNVTFRCDPISEHNRLYWYRQTLGQGPEFLTYFQNEAQLEKSRLLSDRFSAERPKGSFSTLEIQRTEQGDSAMYLCASSRQFRNTEAFFGQGTRLTVV.

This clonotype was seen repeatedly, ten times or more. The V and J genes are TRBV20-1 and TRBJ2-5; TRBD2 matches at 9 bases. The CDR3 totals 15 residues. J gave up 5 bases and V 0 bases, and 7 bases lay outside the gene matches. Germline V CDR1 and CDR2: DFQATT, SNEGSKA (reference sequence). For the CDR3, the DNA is TGCAGTGCTAGAGATTTTAGGCGGGGGGGCGAGACCCAGTACTTC. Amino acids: CSARDFRRGGETQYF.

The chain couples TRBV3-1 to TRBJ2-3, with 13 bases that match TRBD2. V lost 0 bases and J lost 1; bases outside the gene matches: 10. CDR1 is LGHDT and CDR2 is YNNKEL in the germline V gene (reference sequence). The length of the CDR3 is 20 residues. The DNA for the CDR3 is TGTGCCAGCAGCCAAGATGCCCGACTAGCGGGGGGTTGGGGCACAGATACGCAGTATTTT. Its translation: CASSQDARLAGGWGTDTQYF.

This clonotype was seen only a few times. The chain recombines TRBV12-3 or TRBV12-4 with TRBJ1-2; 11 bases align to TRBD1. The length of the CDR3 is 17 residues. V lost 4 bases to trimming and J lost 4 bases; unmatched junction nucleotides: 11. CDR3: CASSSRGQGVSGYGYTF. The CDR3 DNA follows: TGTGCCAGCAGTTCCCGGGGACAGGGGGTCTCGGGCTATGGCTACACCTTC.

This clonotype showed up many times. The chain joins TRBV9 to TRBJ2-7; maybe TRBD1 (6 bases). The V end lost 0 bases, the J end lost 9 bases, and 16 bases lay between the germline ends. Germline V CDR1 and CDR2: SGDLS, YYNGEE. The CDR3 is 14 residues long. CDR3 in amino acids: CASSVGAGARGQYF. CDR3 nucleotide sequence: TGTGCCAGCAGCGTAGGGGCCGGGGCCAGGGGGCAGTACTTC.

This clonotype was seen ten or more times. The CDR3, as DNA: TGCGCCAGCAGTGAGTCCCGTCGGTGGGAGAGCAATGAGCAGTTCTTC. It codes for CASSESRRWESNEQFF. The chain has TRBV10-1 and TRBJ2-1, with D possibly matching TRBD2 (5 bases). Germline loops: CDR1 WNHNN, CDR2 SYGVQD (reference sequence). Trimming cost V 0 bases and J 6 bases, with 15 bases left between them. The CDR3 is made up of 16 amino acids.